These 18 T cell receptor beta chains were sequenced from one sample in a study of blood T cell repertoires in COVID-19. Clones were read by immunoSEQ multiplex PCR, and TCRdb kept only the in-frame ones, dropping some. The table records 130,000 to 150,000 clones, about 90% of them present only once. Sequenced: peripheral blood. The origin of the receptors is a human donor in a cohort sampled during active COVID-19.

The chain is built from TRBV7-2 and TRBJ2-3, with TRBD2 identical over 10 bases. The CDR3 consists of 14 residues. Trimming took 5 bases from V and 4 from J; bases not matched to a gene: 3. Germline V gene sequence: CDR1 SGHTA, CDR2 FQGNSA. The CDR3 DNA sequence: TGTGCCAGCAGCCAGGGACTAGCGTCAGATACGCAGTATTTT. It codes for CASSQGLASDTQYF.

The rearrangement joins TRBV5-1 to TRBJ2-3; TRBD2 aligns across 8 bases. V gave up 5 bases and J gave up 1 base; unmatched junction bases: 6. The CDR3 loop spans 15 amino acids. Germline loops: CDR1 SGHRS, CDR2 YFSETQ. The CDR3 is CASSTGGPRTDTQYF. The CDR3 nucleotides are TGCGCCAGCAGTACGGGAGGGCCTCGCACAGATACGCAGTATTTT.

V and J are TRBV11-3 and TRBJ2-3; 8 bases agree with TRBD1. The CDR3 spans 15 residues. Germline assignment: CDR1 SGHNT and CDR2 YENEEA. Trimming removed 5 bases from V and 2 bases from J; junction bases left unmatched: 6. The CDR3 coding sequence is TGTGCCAGCAGCAACTCAGGGGGCGACACAGATACGCAGTATTTT. Amino acids: CASSNSGGDTDTQYF.

The J gene is TRBJ1-4, the V gene TRBV19; 9 bases map to TRBD1. V gave up 9 bases and J gave up 3 bases; unmatched junction bases: 8. This CDR3 contains 15 residues. The V gene's germline CDR1 is LNHDA and CDR2 SQIVND (reference sequence). DNA of the CDR3: TGTGCCAGCCGGGACAGGGTGCGGGCTAATGAAAAACTGTTTTTT. Translation: CASRDRVRANEKLFF.

V usage is TRBV18 and J usage is TRBJ1-1; 11 nucleotides match TRBD1. The length of the CDR3 is 14 residues. Trimming took 5 bases from V and 4 from J; bases not matched to a gene: 3. Germline-derived CDR1 and CDR2 are KGHSH and LQKENI. CDR3 nucleotides: TGTGCCAGCTCAAAGGGGACAGGGGGCACTGAAGCTTTCTTT. Amino acids: CASSKGTGGTEAFF.

This clone was recorded once. The V and J genes are TRBV28 and TRBJ1-5; possible D gene TRBD1, 6 bases. The germline CDR1 and CDR2 sequences are MDHEN and SYDVKM. Trimming cost V 5 bases and J 5 bases, with 13 bases left between them. CDR3 length: 14 residues. DNA of the CDR3: TGTGCCAGCAGTCTCCGGCAGGGGTATCAGCCCCAGCATTTT. Protein product: CASSLRQGYQPQHF.

V usage is TRBV9 and J usage is TRBJ1-6; D may be TRBD1 (6 bases). V was clipped by 3 bases and J by 9 bases, with 16 bases between them. The CDR3 totals 15 residues. Germline V gives CDR1 SGDLS, CDR2 YYNGEE. CDR3 sequence reads: CASSARGGVSSPLHF. The CDR3 DNA follows: TGTGCCAGCAGCGCCCGAGGGGGGGTTTCTTCACCCCTCCACTTT.

V gene TRBV18 combines with J gene TRBJ2-5, with D unresolved. V was pared by 2 bases and J by 2 bases, with 6 bases between. CDR1 KGHSH and CDR2 LQKENI come from the germline V gene. The CDR3 spans 13 residues. CDR3 loop: CASSPLTQETQYF. The CDR3 coding sequence is TGTGCCAGCTCACCATTAACTCAAGAGACCCAGTACTTC.

V and J are TRBV28 and TRBJ2-5, with TRBD1 as a possible D gene (5 bases). V lost 8 bases to trimming and J lost 0 bases, with 16 bases between them. Germline loops: CDR1 MDHEN, CDR2 SYDVKM. CDR3 length: 15 amino acids. CDR3 nucleotide sequence: TGTGCCAGCTGCCCTCTAACAGGAAACCAAGAGACCCAGTACTTC. This translates into CASCPLTGNQETQYF.

J is TRBJ2-7 and V is TRBV6-2 or TRBV6-3; the match to TRBD1 covers 12 bases. The CDR3 is made up of 14 amino acids. Germline-derived CDR1 and CDR2 are MNHEY and SVGEGT. V lost 6 bases to trimming and J lost 6 bases; unmatched junction nucleotides: 6. CDR3 residues: CASSVGTGGSEQYF. The CDR3 DNA sequence: TGTGCCAGCAGCGTCGGGACAGGGGGCTCCGAGCAGTACTTC.

The chain is built from TRBV6-5 and TRBJ1-1; D may be TRBD1 (5 bases). The CDR3 extends over 13 amino acids. In germline, CDR1 is MNHEY, CDR2 SVGAGI. Between the trimmed V and J ends, which lost 11 bases and 2 bases, there was a span of 15 bases. The CDR3 sequence: CAFHRLRNTEAFF. In nucleotides, the CDR3 is TGTGCCTTTCACAGGCTACGAAACACTGAAGCTTTCTTT.

The chain combines TRBV7-9 with TRBJ2-2, with D uncertain. The V and J ends lost 2 bases and 7 bases respectively, with 14 bases between them. This CDR3 has 15 residues. Germline assignment: CDR1 SEHNR and CDR2 FQNEAQ (reference sequence). For the CDR3, the DNA is TGTGCCAGCAGCTTAAAGCCCAACCTCATCGGGGAGCTGTTTTTT. Translation gives CASSLKPNLIGELFF.

CDR3 sequence (DNA): TGTGCCATCAGTTCAGGACTAGCGGGAGGGCAAAACACCGGGGAGCTGTTTTTT. It translates to CAISSGLAGGQNTGELFF. The chain carries TRBV10-3 and TRBJ2-2, with 15 bases fitting TRBD2. In germline, CDR1 is ENHRY, CDR2 SYGVKD. V shed 5 bases and J 2 bases; nucleotides not matched to a gene: 6. The CDR3 is 18 residues long.

V is TRBV7-9 and J is TRBJ2-3; 10 bases fit TRBD2. The CDR3 covers 14 residues. Germline values: CDR1 SEHNR, CDR2 FQNEAQ (reference sequence). With V trimmed by 7 bases and J by 5 bases, 6 bases remained unmatched. DNA for the CDR3: TGTGCCAGCACAAGCGGGGGGGCGGGAGATACGCAGTATTTT. Translating gives CASTSGGAGDTQYF.

V and J are TRBV27 and TRBJ1-4; 10 positions match TRBD1. CDR1 and CDR2 (germline): MNHEY, SMNVEV (reference sequence). This CDR3 has 15 residues. V gave up 5 bases and J gave up 7 bases; unmatched junction bases: 7. The CDR3 region is CASSARTGGGEKLFF. In DNA form, the CDR3 reads TGTGCCAGCAGTGCTCGGACAGGGGGTGGTGAAAAACTGTTTTTT.

V and J are TRBV1 and TRBJ1-5; TRBD1 is the table's D call, not checked against the DNA. TRBV1 is classified as a pseudogene. This CDR3 contains 16 residues. In DNA form, the CDR3 reads TGCACCAGCAGCCTCCCTGGACAGGGGGGCAATCAGCCCCAGCATTTT. Translation gives CTSSLPGQGGNQPQHF.

Notes on this clone: One end of the junction is discordant with germline, which a read error may explain. The genes are TRBV2 and TRBJ2-7; the match to TRBD1 covers 12 bases. Per germline, CDR1 SNHLY and CDR2 FYNNEI. The CDR3 sequence is 12 residues long. The CDR3 region is CASRGDRGRLPF. The CDR3 bases are TGTGCCAGCAGAGGGGACAGGGGGCGCCTCCCCTTC.

V and J are TRBV6-5 and TRBJ2-5, with 7 bases identical to TRBD1. V was clipped by 5 bases and J by 3 bases; unmatched bases: 6. CDR3 length: 14 residues. CDR1 and CDR2 from the germline V gene are MNHEY and SVGAGI. CDR3 coding DNA: TGTGCCAGCAGTCTCGCCACAGGGGAAGAGACCCAGTACTTC. Translation gives CASSLATGEETQYF.